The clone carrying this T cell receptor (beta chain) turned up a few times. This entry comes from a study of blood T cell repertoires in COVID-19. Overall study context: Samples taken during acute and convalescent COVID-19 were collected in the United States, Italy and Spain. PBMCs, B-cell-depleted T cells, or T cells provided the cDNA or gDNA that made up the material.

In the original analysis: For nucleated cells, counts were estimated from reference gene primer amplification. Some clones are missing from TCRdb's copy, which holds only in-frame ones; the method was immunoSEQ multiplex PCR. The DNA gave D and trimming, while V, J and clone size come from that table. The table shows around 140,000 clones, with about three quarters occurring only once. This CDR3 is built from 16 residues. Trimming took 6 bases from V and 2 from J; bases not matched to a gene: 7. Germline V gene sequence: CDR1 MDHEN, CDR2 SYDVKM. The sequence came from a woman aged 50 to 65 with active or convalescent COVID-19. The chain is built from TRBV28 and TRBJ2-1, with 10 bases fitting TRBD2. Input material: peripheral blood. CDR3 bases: TGTGCCAGCAGCGGACTGGGACTAGCGACCTACAATGAGCAGTTCTTC. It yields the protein CASSGLGLATYNEQFF.